Listed here is a single TCR beta chain. This CDR3 has 15 residues. CDR1 is SNHLY, CDR2 FYNNEI, per germline. J gave up 0 bases and V 6 bases, and 3 bases lay outside the gene matches. The study ran its PCR with 60 Vbeta and 13 Jbeta primers. TCRdb's copy holds only in-frame clones and misses some; the assay was immunoSEQ multiplex PCR. Here the sample spans approximately 120,000 clones, roughly 78% being singletons. The sample belongs to a study of cytomegalovirus exposure and HLA in healthy donors. Each donor's status was that of a healthy bone marrow donor. Sequencing was carried out using PBMCs. This receptor was identified in a man aged 25-45 years in good health and CMV-seronegative. The V and J genes are TRBV2 and TRBJ2-5; 11 bases are a match to TRBD2. CDR3 bases: TGTGCCAGCAGATCTAGCGGGGGGAACCAAGAGACCCAGTACTTC. Amino acids: CASRSSGGNQETQYF.